The 18 T cell receptor beta chains presented below share a single source sample, sequenced in a study of blood T cell repertoires in COVID-19. Using immunoSEQ multiplex PCR, the repertoire was profiled, and TCRdb retains in-frame clones only, with some absent. Among about 180,000 clones listed, 80% to 90% were seen once. The specimen sequenced was peripheral blood. Every receptor here comes from a man in his 60s with acute or convalescent COVID-19.

The CDR3 DNA sequence: TGTGCCAGCAGCTCAACAGGGGGTTCACCCCTCCACTTT. This translates into CASSSTGGSPLHF. The rearrangement uses TRBV7-3 and TRBJ1-6; 8 nucleotides align to TRBD1. CDR3 length: 13 amino acids. V shed 4 bases and J 9 bases; nucleotides not matched to a gene: 2. Germline CDR1 and CDR2: SGHTA and FQGTGA.

The chain has TRBV5-4 and TRBJ1-2; weak D call: TRBD1 (6 bases). Germline CDR1 and CDR2: SGHNT and YYREEE (reference sequence). CDR3 length: 13 amino acids. V gave up 4 bases and J gave up 9 bases, with 16 bases separating them. Here the CDR3 DNA reads TGTGCCAGCAGCGCAAGGACAGCCGTAAGCTACACCTTC. Translating gives CASSARTAVSYTF.

The CDR3 region is CASGGRPYNEQFF. CDR3 nucleotide sequence: TGTGCCAGCGGAGGGCGGCCCTACAATGAGCAGTTCTTC. The V call is TRBV28, the J call TRBJ2-1; D might be TRBD2 (6 bases). The CDR3 contains 13 residues. Looked up from germline, CDR1 is MDHEN and CDR2 is SYDVKM. The V end lost 8 bases, the J end lost 2 bases, and 10 bases lay between the germline ends.

The rearrangement uses TRBV21-1 and TRBJ2-7; the D call in the table, TRBD2, was not verified against the DNA. TRBV21-1 is a pseudogene segment. The CDR3 totals 14 residues. CDR3: CASSKTSVRDEQYF. The DNA of the CDR3 is TGTGCCAGCAGCAAAACTAGCGTCAGGGACGAGCAGTACTTC.

The chain joins TRBV6-5 to TRBJ2-3; 9 bases are shared with TRBD1. This CDR3 comprises 14 residues. The germline V gene has CDR1 MNHEY and CDR2 SVGAGI. V gave up 6 bases and J gave up 2 bases; unmatched junction bases: 3. The CDR3 DNA follows: TGTGCCAGCAGAGGACAGGGGCCCACAGATACGCAGTATTTT. This encodes CASRGQGPTDTQYF.

This clone was picked up a small number of times. Written as DNA, the CDR3 is TGTGCCAGCGGGTTGGGCGGGAGCTCCTACGAGCAGTACTTC. Residues: CASGLGGSSYEQYF. This chain joins TRBV9 and TRBJ2-7; TRBD2 matches 7 bases. The CDR3 runs 14 residues. The V gene's germline CDR1 is SGDLS and CDR2 YYNGEE. V was clipped by 7 bases and J by 0 bases; unmatched bases: 7.

The chain has TRBV28 and TRBJ2-7; 9 bases map to TRBD2. J gave up 3 bases and V 5 bases, and 8 bases lay outside the gene matches. Germline V gene sequence: CDR1 MDHEN, CDR2 SYDVKM. The CDR3 runs to 15 residues. The CDR3 sequence is CASSPRSSGIYEQYF. CDR3 DNA sequence: TGTGCCAGCAGTCCAAGATCTAGCGGGATCTACGAGCAGTACTTC.

The V gene is TRBV5-1, the J gene TRBJ1-1; a weak D match, TRBD1 (5 bases). The length of the CDR3 is 12 residues. The ends were cut back, 4 bases at V and 1 base at J, with 5 bases in the middle. Germline lookup yields CDR1 SGHRS and CDR2 YFSETQ. In DNA form, the CDR3 reads TGCGCCAGCAGCCAGGGGAACACTGAAGCTTTCTTT. Residues: CASSQGNTEAFF.

The chain is built from TRBV6-1 and TRBJ2-1; maybe TRBD2 (7 bases). Germline V gives CDR1 MNHNS, CDR2 SASEGT. The germline V and J ends were trimmed by 3 bases and 10 bases, with 22 bases remaining between them. The CDR3 has 16 amino acids. In DNA form, the CDR3 reads TGTGCCAGCAGTGACGCCCGAATCAAAGGGGGGGCGGAGCAGTTCTTC. Translated, it gives CASSDARIKGGAEQFF.

The chain joins TRBV7-9 to TRBJ2-7; 10 nucleotides match TRBD2. Germline-derived CDR1 and CDR2 are SEHNR and FQNEAQ (reference sequence). The CDR3 has 15 amino acids. The V and J ends lost 3 bases and 4 bases, in that order; junction bases with no gene match: 6. As DNA, the CDR3 is TGTGCCAGCAGCTTGGTAGGACTAGCGGAGTACGAGCAGTACTTC. It encodes CASSLVGLAEYEQYF.

This chain connects TRBV24-1 to TRBJ1-5; D gene unclear. V lost 4 bases and J 4 bases, leaving 10 bases between the germline ends. The CDR3 loop spans 14 amino acids. Germline V CDR1 and CDR2: KGHDR, SFDVKD. The CDR3 sequence: CATSDPLSNQPQHF. The CDR3 bases are TGTGCCACCAGTGACCCCCTTAGTAATCAGCCCCAGCATTTT.

This CDR3 reads CASSPTGGADTQYF. DNA for the CDR3: TGCGCCAGCAGCCCGACAGGGGGCGCAGATACGCAGTATTTT. V usage is TRBV5-1 and J usage is TRBJ2-3, with TRBD1 matching over 10 bases. The CDR3 is 14 residues long. Per germline, CDR1 SGHRS and CDR2 YFSETQ. The V and J ends lost 4 bases and 4 bases, in that order; junction bases with no gene match: 3.

V usage is TRBV28 and J usage is TRBJ2-2; 11 bases match TRBD1. The CDR3 is 16 amino acids. Germline loops: CDR1 MDHEN, CDR2 SYDVKM. J was trimmed by 4 bases and V by 8 bases; bases with no gene match: 9. The CDR3 is CASRLSGTGGTGELFF. CDR3 in DNA: TGTGCCAGCCGCCTATCCGGGACAGGGGGCACCGGGGAGCTGTTTTTT.

The chain is built from TRBV6-2 or TRBV6-3 and TRBJ2-3; 9 bases fit TRBD2. This CDR3 spans 16 amino acids. The V segment lost 2 bases and the J segment 6 bases; nucleotides outside the gene matches: 9. Germline V gene sequence: CDR1 MNHEY, CDR2 SVGEGT. CDR3 bases: TGTGCCAGCAGTTACCCAGCGGGGGGACAACTGGATACGCAGTATTTT. It encodes CASSYPAGGQLDTQYF.

The rearrangement links TRBV15 to TRBJ2-1; 8 bases line up with TRBD2. The length of the CDR3 is 15 residues. V shed 5 bases, J shed 8 bases, and the junction held 11 bases outside the gene matches. Germline lookup yields CDR1 LNHNV and CDR2 YYDKDF (reference sequence). The CDR3 DNA sequence: TGTGCCACCAGCCATAACGGGGGGGCGGGCGATGAGCAGTTCTTC. It translates to CATSHNGGAGDEQFF.

The chain uses TRBV29-1 and TRBJ2-3; D is unresolved. V dropped 4 bases and J dropped 4 bases, with 9 bases sitting between them. The V gene's germline CDR1 is SQVTM and CDR2 ANQGSEA. The CDR3 has 12 residues. The CDR3 region is CSVVAGSDTQYF. In DNA form, the CDR3 reads TGCAGCGTTGTTGCAGGTTCAGATACGCAGTATTTT.

V is TRBV6-2 or TRBV6-3 and J is TRBJ1-2, with D hard to call. V was cut by 2 bases and J by 0 bases, with 22 bases left in between. The CDR3 spans 19 residues. Germline V gives CDR1 MNHEY, CDR2 SVGEGT. The CDR3 DNA follows: TGTGCCAGCAGTTACGAGTTGGGGAGCACTTACTCAGCTAACTATGGCTACACCTTC. As protein: CASSYELGSTYSANYGYTF.

The V and J genes are TRBV6-5 and TRBJ2-7; the D is unclear. The CDR3 loop spans 14 amino acids. The ends were cut back, 4 bases at V and 0 bases at J, with 10 bases in the middle. The germline V gene has CDR1 MNHEY and CDR2 SVGAGI. The DNA for the CDR3 is TGTGCCAGCAGTTTTACGACATACTCCTACGAGCAGTACTTC. Its protein is CASSFTTYSYEQYF.